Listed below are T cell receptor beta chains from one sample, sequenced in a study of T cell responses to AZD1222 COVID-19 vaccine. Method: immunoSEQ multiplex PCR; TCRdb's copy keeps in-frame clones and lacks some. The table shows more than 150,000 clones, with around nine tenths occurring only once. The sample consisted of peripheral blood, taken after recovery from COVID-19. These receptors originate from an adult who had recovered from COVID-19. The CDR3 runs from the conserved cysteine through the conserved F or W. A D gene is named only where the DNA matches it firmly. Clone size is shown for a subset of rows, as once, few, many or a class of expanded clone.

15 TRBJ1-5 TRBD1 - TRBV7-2 CASSLETGGGQPQHF TGTGCCAGCAGCTTAGAGACAGGGGGAGGGCAGCCCCAGCATTTT
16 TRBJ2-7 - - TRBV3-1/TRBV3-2 CASSHPPGVSSYEQYF TGTGCCAGCAGCCACCCCCCCGGGGTAAGCTCCTACGAGCAGTACTTC
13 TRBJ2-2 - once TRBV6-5 CASRGQIPGELFF TGTGCCAGCAGAGGACAGATCCCCGGGGAGCTGTTTTTT
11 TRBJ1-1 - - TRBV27 CASSNMGEAFF TGTGCCAGCAGTAACATGGGCGAAGCTTTCTTT
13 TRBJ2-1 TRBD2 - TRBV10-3 CAISVAGYNEQFF TGTGCCATCAGTGTAGCGGGGTACAATGAGCAGTTCTTC
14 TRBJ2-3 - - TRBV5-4 CASSERRGTDTQYF TGTGCCAGCAGCGAGCGGCGTGGCACAGATACGCAGTATTTT
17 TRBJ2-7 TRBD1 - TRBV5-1 CASSLDPVRTGMPEQYF TGCGCCAGCAGCTTGGATCCGGTGCGGACAGGGATGCCCGAGCAGTACTTC
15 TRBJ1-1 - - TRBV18 CASSPPGQHNTEAFF TGTGCCAGCTCACCACCTGGACAGCATAACACTGAAGCTTTCTTT
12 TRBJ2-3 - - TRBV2 CASSEVPDTQYF TGTGCCAGCAGTGAAGTACCAGATACGCAGTATTTT
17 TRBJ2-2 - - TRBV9 CASSPRTALRDAGELFF TGTGCCAGCAGCCCCAGGACAGCACTGAGGGACGCCGGGGAGCTGTTTTTT
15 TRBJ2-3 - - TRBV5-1 CASRIDGASTDTQYF TGCGCCAGCAGAATCGACGGTGCTAGCACAGATACGCAGTATTTT
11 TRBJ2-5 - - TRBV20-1 CSARESVTQYF TGCAGTGCTAGGGAGTCCGTGACCCAGTACTTC
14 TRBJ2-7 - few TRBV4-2 CASSQGTQGYEQYF TGTGCCAGCAGCCAAGGGACTCAGGGCTACGAGCAGTACTTC
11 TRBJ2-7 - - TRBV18 CASSPLYEQYF TGTGCCAGCTCACCACTCTACGAGCAGTACTTC
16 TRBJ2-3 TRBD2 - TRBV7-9 CASGTSGRASEDTQYF TGTGCCAGCGGGACTAGCGGGAGGGCAAGTGAAGATACGCAGTATTTT
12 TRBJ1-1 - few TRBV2 CASRLRGTEAFF TGTGCCAGCAGGCTCCGTGGCACTGAAGCTTTCTTT
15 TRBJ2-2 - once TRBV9 CASSGSGVVTGELFF TGTGCCAGCAGCGGTTCAGGGGTGGTCACCGGGGAGCTGTTTTTT
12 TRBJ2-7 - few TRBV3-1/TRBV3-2 CASSQDSWAQYF TGTGCCAGCAGCCAAGATTCATGGGCGCAGTACTTC
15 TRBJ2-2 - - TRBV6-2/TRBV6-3 CASSPPAFYTGELFF TGTGCCAGCAGTCCACCTGCGTTTTACACCGGGGAGCTGTTTTTT
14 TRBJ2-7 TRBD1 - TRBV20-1 CSASRGQEGYEQYF TGCAGTGCTAGTCGGGGACAGGAGGGGTACGAGCAGTACTTC
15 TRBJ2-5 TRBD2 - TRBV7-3 CASSSGLAGQETQYF TGTGCCAGCAGCTCGGGACTAGCGGGGCAAGAGACCCAGTACTTC
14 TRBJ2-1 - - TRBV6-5 CASKPRQGLNEQFF TGTGCCAGCAAACCTCGGCAGGGTCTGAATGAGCAGTTCTTC
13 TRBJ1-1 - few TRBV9 CASSVGGRAEAFF TGTGCCAGCAGCGTTGGAGGGCGCGCTGAAGCTTTCTTT
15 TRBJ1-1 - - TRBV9 CASSRDEGWGTEAFF TGTGCCAGCAGCCGAGACGAGGGTTGGGGCACTGAAGCTTTCTTT
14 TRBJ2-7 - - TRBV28 CASRRRLGNYEQYF TGTGCCAGCCGCCGGAGGCTCGGTAACTACGAGCAGTACTTC
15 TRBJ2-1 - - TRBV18 CASSPQSGTLNEQFF TGTGCCAGCTCACCTCAATCCGGAACCCTCAATGAGCAGTTCTTC
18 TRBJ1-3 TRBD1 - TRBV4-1 CASSQDPLGQGIGNTIYF TGCGCCAGCAGCCAAGATCCTTTGGGACAGGGGATTGGAAACACCATATATTTT